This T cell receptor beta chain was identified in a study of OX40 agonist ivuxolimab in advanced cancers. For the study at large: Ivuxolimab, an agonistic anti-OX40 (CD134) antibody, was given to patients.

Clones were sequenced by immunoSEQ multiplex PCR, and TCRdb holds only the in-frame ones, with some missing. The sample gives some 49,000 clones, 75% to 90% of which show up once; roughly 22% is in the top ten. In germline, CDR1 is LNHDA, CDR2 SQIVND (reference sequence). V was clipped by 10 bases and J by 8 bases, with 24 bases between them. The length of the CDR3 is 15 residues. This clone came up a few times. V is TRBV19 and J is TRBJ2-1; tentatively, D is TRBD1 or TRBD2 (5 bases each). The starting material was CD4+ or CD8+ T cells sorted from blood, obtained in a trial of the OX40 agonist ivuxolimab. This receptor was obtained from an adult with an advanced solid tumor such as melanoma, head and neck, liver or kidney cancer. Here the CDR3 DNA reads TGTGCCACAAACTCAAACGGGCTCCTGGGGGATGAGCAGTTCTTC. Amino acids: CATNSNGLLGDEQFF.